These T cell receptor beta chains were read from a single sample in a study of OX40 agonist ivuxolimab in advanced cancers. Libraries were prepared by immunoSEQ multiplex PCR; TCRdb keeps only in-frame clonotypes and omits some of them. This table has under 90,000 clones, approximately 89% appearing once. This specimen was CD4+ or CD8+ T cells sorted from blood, taken in a trial of the OX40 agonist ivuxolimab. The receptors derive from an adult with an advanced solid tumor such as melanoma, head and neck, liver or kidney cancer. CDR3s include the opening cysteine and the closing phenylalanine or tryptophan. D genes are given only for firm matches. Clone size appears in some rows only: once, few, many, or a class for an expanded clone.

CDR3aa: CASSLGGSQETQYF
CDR3nt: TGCGCCAGCAGCTTGGGAGGGAGCCAAGAGACCCAGTACTTC
v_gene: TRBV5-1
j_gene: TRBJ2-5
d_gene: -
abundance: -

CDR3aa: CASSLSGVGSPLHF
CDR3nt: TGCGCCAGCAGCTTATCCGGGGTGGGTTCACCCCTCCACTTT
v_gene: TRBV5-1
j_gene: TRBJ1-6
d_gene: -
abundance: -

CDR3aa: CASSGAGTGGGRKQFF
CDR3nt: TGTGCCAGCAGCGGGGCCGGGACAGGGGGCGGCCGTAAGCAGTTCTTC
v_gene: TRBV7-2
j_gene: TRBJ2-1
d_gene: TRBD1
abundance: -

CDR3aa: CASRPLTGTVGKLFF
CDR3nt: TGTGCCAGCAGACCTCTCACAGGGACGGTAGGAAAACTGTTTTTT
v_gene: TRBV7-6
j_gene: TRBJ1-4
d_gene: -
abundance: -

CDR3aa: CASGLAGPYEQYF
CDR3nt: TGCGCCAGCGGACTAGCGGGCCCCTACGAGCAGTACTTC
v_gene: TRBV5-1
j_gene: TRBJ2-7
d_gene: TRBD2
abundance: -

CDR3aa: CASSLAAGSTDTQYF
CDR3nt: TGTGCCAGCAGCTTGGCCGCAGGGAGCACAGATACGCAGTATTTT
v_gene: TRBV5-4
j_gene: TRBJ2-3
d_gene: -
abundance: few

CDR3aa: CANQTRSGGLGTDTQYF
CDR3nt: TGCGCCAACCAGACCAGATCGGGGGGCCTCGGCACAGATACGCAGTATTTT
v_gene: TRBV10-1
j_gene: TRBJ2-3
d_gene: -
abundance: -

CDR3aa: CASRGHPEMGEQYF
CDR3nt: TGCGCCAGCAGGGGGCATCCCGAAATGGGCGAGCAGTACTTC
v_gene: TRBV5-1
j_gene: TRBJ2-7
d_gene: -
abundance: -

CDR3aa: CASSYSRKDTEAFF
CDR3nt: TGTGCCAGCAGTTACTCGAGGAAAGACACTGAAGCTTTCTTT
v_gene: TRBV6-6
j_gene: TRBJ1-1
d_gene: -
abundance: once

CDR3aa: CASSQAWGATGNTIYF
CDR3nt: TGCGCCAGCAGCCAAGCATGGGGCGCAACTGGAAACACCATATATTTT
v_gene: TRBV4-1
j_gene: TRBJ1-3
d_gene: -
abundance: -

CDR3aa: CASSLAGQARSGNTIYF
CDR3nt: TGTGCCAGCAGCTTGGCCGGACAGGCGCGCTCTGGAAACACCATATATTTT
v_gene: TRBV5-6
j_gene: TRBJ1-3
d_gene: TRBD1
abundance: -

CDR3aa: CAWSIRGPGYGYTF
CDR3nt: TGTGCCTGGAGTATCAGGGGGCCTGGCTATGGCTACACCTTC
v_gene: TRBV30
j_gene: TRBJ1-2
d_gene: TRBD1
abundance: -

CDR3aa: CASSPRASGAISSYNEQFF
CDR3nt: TGTGCCAGCAGCCCACGGGCTAGCGGGGCTATTAGCTCCTACAATGAGCAGTTCTTC
v_gene: TRBV7-2
j_gene: TRBJ2-1
d_gene: TRBD2
abundance: -

CDR3aa: CASSQDRGNYGYTF
CDR3nt: TGTGCCAGCTCACAAGACAGGGGTAACTATGGCTACACCTTC
v_gene: TRBV18
j_gene: TRBJ1-2
d_gene: TRBD1
abundance: -

CDR3aa: CASTGASAGSTDTQYF
CDR3nt: TGTGCCAGCACGGGGGCATCGGCGGGAAGCACAGATACGCAGTATTTT
v_gene: TRBV28
j_gene: TRBJ2-3
d_gene: -
abundance: -

CDR3aa: CASSLLTGIRNTGELFF
CDR3nt: TGTGCCAGCAGTCTTCTGACAGGGATAAGAAACACCGGGGAGCTGTTTTTT
v_gene: TRBV28
j_gene: TRBJ2-2
d_gene: TRBD1
abundance: -

CDR3aa: CASSLADEAFF
CDR3nt: TGCGCCAGCAGCCTCGCTGATGAAGCTTTCTTT
v_gene: TRBV10-2
j_gene: TRBJ1-1
d_gene: -
abundance: -

CDR3aa: CASSQDGMGGYTF
CDR3nt: TGCGCCAGCAGCCAAGACGGCATGGGCGGCTACACCTTC
v_gene: TRBV4-3
j_gene: TRBJ1-2
d_gene: -
abundance: -

CDR3aa: CASSLMGPSSNTEAFF
CDR3nt: TGTGCCAGCAGCTTAATGGGGCCCAGCTCGAACACTGAAGCTTTCTTT
v_gene: TRBV7-3
j_gene: TRBJ1-1
d_gene: -
abundance: -

CDR3aa: CASSPGQGGIQYF
CDR3nt: TGTGCCAGCTCACCCGGACAGGGGGGCATTCAGTACTTC
v_gene: TRBV18
j_gene: TRBJ2-4
d_gene: TRBD1
abundance: few

CDR3aa: CASSPQETQYF
CDR3nt: TGTGCCAGCAGCCCTCAAGAGACCCAGTACTTC
v_gene: TRBV7-2
j_gene: TRBJ2-5
d_gene: -
abundance: -

CDR3aa: CASSLGLAVTYNEQFF
CDR3nt: TGTGCCAGCAGCTTAGGGCTAGCGGTAACCTACAATGAGCAGTTCTTC
v_gene: TRBV7-2
j_gene: TRBJ2-1
d_gene: TRBD2
abundance: -

CDR3aa: CASLEWGAMNTEAFF
CDR3nt: TGTGCCAGCTTAGAATGGGGGGCTATGAACACTGAAGCTTTCTTT
v_gene: TRBV27
j_gene: TRBJ1-1
d_gene: -
abundance: -

CDR3aa: CASSFRTSGAPYNEQFF
CDR3nt: TGCGCCAGCAGCTTCAGGACTAGCGGGGCCCCATACAATGAGCAGTTCTTC
v_gene: TRBV5-1
j_gene: TRBJ2-1
d_gene: TRBD2
abundance: -

CDR3aa: CASSRPVSGDQETQYF
CDR3nt: TGTGCCAGCAGCCGGCCAGTTAGCGGGGACCAAGAGACCCAGTACTTC
v_gene: TRBV7-3
j_gene: TRBJ2-5
d_gene: TRBD2
abundance: -

CDR3aa: CASSLHNEQFF
CDR3nt: TGTGCCAGCAGCTTACACAATGAGCAGTTCTTC
v_gene: TRBV11-2
j_gene: TRBJ2-1
d_gene: -
abundance: -

CDR3aa: CASSALGTSYNEQFF
CDR3nt: TGTGCCAGCAGCGCCCTTGGGACCTCCTACAATGAGCAGTTCTTC
v_gene: TRBV9
j_gene: TRBJ2-1
d_gene: -
abundance: once

CDR3aa: CATSMGGGGRHTEAFF
CDR3nt: TGTGCCACCAGCATGGGTGGGGGGGGGAGGCACACTGAAGCTTTCTTT
v_gene: TRBV15
j_gene: TRBJ1-1
d_gene: -
abundance: -

CDR3aa: CASSLGGGENTEAFF
CDR3nt: TGCGCCAGCAGCTTGGGAGGGGGCGAGAACACTGAAGCTTTCTTT
v_gene: TRBV5-1
j_gene: TRBJ1-1
d_gene: TRBD1
abundance: -

CDR3aa: CASSSEGRDDYEQYF
CDR3nt: TGTGCCAGCAGCTCGGAGGGGAGAGATGACTACGAGCAGTACTTC
v_gene: TRBV7-9
j_gene: TRBJ2-7
d_gene: -
abundance: -

CDR3aa: CASSQEIGGSSYEQYF
CDR3nt: TGCGCCAGCAGCCAAGAAATAGGCGGCAGCTCCTACGAGCAGTACTTC
v_gene: TRBV4-3
j_gene: TRBJ2-7
d_gene: -
abundance: -

CDR3aa: CASKPIRGGNSPLHF
CDR3nt: TGTGCCAGCAAACCTATCCGGGGGGGAAATTCACCCCTCCACTTT
v_gene: TRBV2
j_gene: TRBJ1-6
d_gene: -
abundance: -

CDR3aa: CASSPKGPDTQYF
CDR3nt: TGTGCCAGCAGCCCCAAAGGACCAGATACGCAGTATTTT
v_gene: TRBV7-9
j_gene: TRBJ2-3
d_gene: -
abundance: once

CDR3aa: CASSQDLASGGSSTDTQYF
CDR3nt: TGCGCCAGCAGCCAAGATCTGGCTAGCGGGGGGTCTAGCACAGATACGCAGTATTTT
v_gene: TRBV4-1
j_gene: TRBJ2-3
d_gene: TRBD2
abundance: -

CDR3aa: CASSHGGSGRNEQFF
CDR3nt: TGTGCCAGCAGCCACGGAGGTAGCGGGAGAAATGAGCAGTTCTTC
v_gene: TRBV11-3
j_gene: TRBJ2-1
d_gene: TRBD2
abundance: -

CDR3aa: CASITTGTKGKNIQYF
CDR3nt: TGTGCCAGCATCACGACGGGGACTAAGGGCAAAAACATTCAGTACTTC
v_gene: TRBV2
j_gene: TRBJ2-4
d_gene: TRBD2
abundance: -

CDR3aa: CASSEGGPSNEKLFF
CDR3nt: TGTGCCAGCAGTGAAGGTGGGCCTTCCAATGAAAAACTGTTTTTT
v_gene: TRBV2
j_gene: TRBJ1-4
d_gene: -
abundance: -

CDR3aa: CAISDPQVTGNTIYF
CDR3nt: TGTGCCATCAGTGACCCTCAGGTAACTGGAAACACCATATATTTT
v_gene: TRBV10-3
j_gene: TRBJ1-3
d_gene: -
abundance: -

CDR3aa: CASSPRTKWDIQYF
CDR3nt: TGTGCCAGCAGCCCAAGGACGAAATGGGACATTCAGTACTTC
v_gene: TRBV7-9
j_gene: TRBJ2-4
d_gene: -
abundance: few

CDR3aa: CASSSGQGSEQFF
CDR3nt: TGTGCCAGCAGCTCCGGACAGGGCAGTGAGCAGTTCTTC
v_gene: TRBV7-2
j_gene: TRBJ2-1
d_gene: TRBD1
abundance: -

CDR3aa: CASSYGTITDTQYF
CDR3nt: TGTGCCAGCAGTTACGGGACTATAACAGATACGCAGTATTTT
v_gene: TRBV6-6
j_gene: TRBJ2-3
d_gene: TRBD2
abundance: -

CDR3aa: CASSLRGAVKPQHF
CDR3nt: TGTGCCAGCAGTTTGAGGGGGGCCGTTAAGCCCCAGCATTTT
v_gene: TRBV28
j_gene: TRBJ1-5
d_gene: -
abundance: -

CDR3aa: CASSSTSGGTDTQYF
CDR3nt: TGTGCCAGCAGCTCCACTAGCGGGGGCACAGATACGCAGTATTTT
v_gene: TRBV5-6
j_gene: TRBJ2-3
d_gene: TRBD2
abundance: -

CDR3aa: CASSLFVRRPTEAFF
CDR3nt: TGTGCCAGCAGTTTGTTTGTTCGCCGTCCCACTGAAGCTTTCTTT
v_gene: TRBV28
j_gene: TRBJ1-1
d_gene: -
abundance: -

CDR3aa: CASSEGRRRDSSYEQYF
CDR3nt: TGTGCCAGCAGTGAAGGTAGGCGGCGGGATAGCTCCTACGAGCAGTACTTC
v_gene: TRBV6-1
j_gene: TRBJ2-7
d_gene: -
abundance: -

CDR3aa: CASQREGITDTQYF
CDR3nt: TGCGCCAGCCAGCGGGAGGGTATCACAGATACGCAGTATTTT
v_gene: TRBV5-1
j_gene: TRBJ2-3
d_gene: TRBD2
abundance: -

CDR3aa: CASSVVTGGYGYTF
CDR3nt: TGTGCCAGCAGCGTAGTAACAGGGGGGTATGGCTACACCTTC
v_gene: TRBV9
j_gene: TRBJ1-2
d_gene: TRBD1
abundance: few

CDR3aa: CASSLPGTDTQYF
CDR3nt: TGTGCCAGCAGTTTACCCGGGACAGATACGCAGTATTTT
v_gene: TRBV6-5
j_gene: TRBJ2-3
d_gene: -
abundance: -

CDR3aa: CASSRVRTGELFF
CDR3nt: TGTGCCAGCAGCCGAGTTCGCACCGGGGAGCTGTTTTTT
v_gene: TRBV7-2
j_gene: TRBJ2-2
d_gene: -
abundance: -

CDR3aa: CASIKNQGPGNTIYF
CDR3nt: TGCGCCAGCATTAAAAATCAAGGCCCTGGAAACACCATATATTTT
v_gene: TRBV10-2
j_gene: TRBJ1-3
d_gene: -
abundance: -

CDR3aa: CASGAGYTEAFF
CDR3nt: TGTGCCAGCGGGGCGGGTTACACTGAAGCTTTCTTT
v_gene: TRBV6-1
j_gene: TRBJ1-1
d_gene: -
abundance: -

CDR3aa: CASSLGGGRAGGTDTQYF
CDR3nt: TGTGCCAGCAGCTTAGGCGGTGGGCGGGCCGGGGGTACAGATACGCAGTATTTT
v_gene: TRBV7-2
j_gene: TRBJ2-3
d_gene: -
abundance: -

CDR3aa: CASSFEDRRTYGYTF
CDR3nt: TGTGCCAGCAGCTTTGAGGACAGGAGGACCTATGGCTACACCTTC
v_gene: TRBV12-1
j_gene: TRBJ1-2
d_gene: -
abundance: -

CDR3aa: CASSQSRAGGLWSDKNIQYF
CDR3nt: TGCGCCAGCAGCCAAAGTCGAGCAGGGGGACTGTGGTCGGACAAAAACATTCAGTACTTC
v_gene: TRBV4-1
j_gene: TRBJ2-4
d_gene: -
abundance: -

CDR3aa: CASSPGGENTEAFF
CDR3nt: TGTGCCAGCAGCCCAGGGGGGGAGAACACTGAAGCTTTCTTT
v_gene: TRBV5-4
j_gene: TRBJ1-1
d_gene: TRBD1
abundance: -

CDR3aa: CASSPTVTGELFF
CDR3nt: TGTGCCAGCAGCCCGACAGTCACCGGGGAGCTGTTTTTT
v_gene: TRBV11-3
j_gene: TRBJ2-2
d_gene: -
abundance: once

CDR3aa: CASSLSFSGNSPLHF
CDR3nt: TGTGCCAGCAGCTTGTCATTCAGCGGGAATTCACCCCTCCACTTT
v_gene: TRBV11-2
j_gene: TRBJ1-6
d_gene: -
abundance: -

CDR3aa: CAISRQGLEGGPSYEQYF
CDR3nt: TGTGCCATCAGCCGACAGGGTTTGGAGGGAGGGCCCTCCTACGAGCAGTACTTC
v_gene: TRBV10-3
j_gene: TRBJ2-7
d_gene: -
abundance: -